Below, one T cell receptor beta chain is given with its context. The record originates from a study of regulatory T cells in long-lasting Graves disease. The germline V gene has CDR1 DFQATT and CDR2 SNEGSKA (reference sequence). The CDR3 has 19 residues. The ends were cut back, 1 base at V and 1 base at J, with 23 bases in the middle. As for time point: newly diagnosed GD, antithyroid drugs for less than 3 months. PBMCs were the source of the RNA used for TCR sequencing. Patients came through an endocrinology department, and that department was in Xi'an, China. EDTA tubes received approximately 10 milliliters of drawn peripheral blood. According to the study, TCR beta libraries were built with iRepertoire HTBI primers and CDR3-region Arm-PCR. TCRdb analysed the multiplex PCR reads with MiXCR anew, one entry per CDR3 protein. The table records 400,000 to 500,000 distinct CDR3 sequences, about 15% of them present only once.

Separately, the same data were catalogued under a study of T cells in Graves' hyperthyroidism and ophthalmopathy.

The sample was peripheral blood mononuclear cells (PBMCs), taken at new diagnosis, from a patient treated with antithyroid drugs. V and J are TRBV20-1 and TRBJ2-1, with unresolved D. The receptor comes from a woman aged 40 to 49 with Graves disease. The DNA for the CDR3 is TGCAGTGCTAGAGGCAGTCTCCTGTCGAGATCCCCTTCCTACAATGAGCAGTTCTTC. This sequence encodes CSARGSLLSRSPSYNEQFF.